A selection of T cell receptor beta chains follows, all from one sample in a study of T cells in localized non-small cell lung cancer. Method: immunoSEQ multiplex PCR; TCRdb's copy keeps in-frame clones and lacks some. The table has 35,000 to 45,000 clones, over 75% seen once. The sample in question was peripheral blood, obtained before any cancer treatment. The receptor source for this set is a male donor older than 55 with stage III squamous cell lung carcinoma. Each CDR3 is given with its conserved first and last residue. A D gene is named only where the DNA matches it firmly. Clone size is stated in some rows and not others, as once, few, many or a class when expanded.

once 15 . TRBJ1-5 TRBV19 TGTGCCAGTAGTACCACCCACGGGGGAAGTCAGCCCCAGCATTTT CASSTTHGGSQPQHF
. 11 . TRBJ1-1 TRBV19 TGTGCCGCGGGGGCTAACACTGAAGCTTTCTTT CAAGANTEAFF
. 14 . TRBJ1-2 TRBV2 TGTGCCAGCAGTGGGGTGGCAGGGCCCTATGGCTACACCTTC CASSGVAGPYGYTF
. 12 TRBD2 TRBJ2-1 TRBV29-1 TGCAGCGTGCGACTAGCCCCCTCAGAGCAGTTCTTC CSVRLAPSEQFF
. 15 . TRBJ1-1 TRBV6-4 TGTGCCAGCAGTGAGTCGGCCGGGTTGGGCACTGAAGCTTTCTTT CASSESAGLGTEAFF
. 14 . TRBJ2-3 TRBV6-1 TGTGCCAGCACCCAGGGGGGGAGAACAGATACGCAGTATTTT CASTQGGRTDTQYF
. 15 TRBD1 TRBJ1-5 TRBV19 TGTGCCAGTAGCTTCGGACAGGGGAGCAATCAGCCCCAGCATTTT CASSFGQGSNQPQHF
. 18 TRBD1 TRBJ2-1 TRBV5-1 TGCGCCAGCAGCCTAAGTCCCGGGACAGGGGGCGGCAACAATGAGCAGTTCTTC CASSLSPGTGGGNNEQFF
. 14 . TRBJ1-3 TRBV5-1 TGCGCCAGCAGCTTGGATAGCTCTGGAAACACCATATATTTT CASSLDSSGNTIYF
. 14 . TRBJ1-1 TRBV6-5 TGTGCCAGCACCTTACGGACGGCTGGGACTGAAGCTTTCTTT CASTLRTAGTEAFF
. 14 . TRBJ1-2 TRBV4-1 TGCGCCAGCAGCCAAGCCGACAGACAAGATGGCTACACCTTC CASSQADRQDGYTF
. 13 . TRBJ2-7 TRBV19 TGTGCCAGTAGTATGAGGGGATCCTACGAGCAGTACTTC CASSMRGSYEQYF
. 14 . TRBJ2-5 TRBV6-1 TGTGCCAGCAGTGCCTCCCCGGGGCGGGAGACCCAGTACTTC CASSASPGRETQYF